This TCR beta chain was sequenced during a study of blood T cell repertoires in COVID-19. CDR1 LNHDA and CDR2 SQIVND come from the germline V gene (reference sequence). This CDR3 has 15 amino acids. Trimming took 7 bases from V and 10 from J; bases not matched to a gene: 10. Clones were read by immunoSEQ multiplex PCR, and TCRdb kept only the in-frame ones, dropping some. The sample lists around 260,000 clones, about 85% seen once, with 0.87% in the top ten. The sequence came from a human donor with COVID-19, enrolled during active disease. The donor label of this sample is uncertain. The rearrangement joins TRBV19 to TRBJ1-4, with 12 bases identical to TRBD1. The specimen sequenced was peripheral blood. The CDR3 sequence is CASTVSGQGARKLFF. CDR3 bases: TGTGCCAGTACCGTATCGGGACAGGGGGCAAGAAAACTGTTTTTT.